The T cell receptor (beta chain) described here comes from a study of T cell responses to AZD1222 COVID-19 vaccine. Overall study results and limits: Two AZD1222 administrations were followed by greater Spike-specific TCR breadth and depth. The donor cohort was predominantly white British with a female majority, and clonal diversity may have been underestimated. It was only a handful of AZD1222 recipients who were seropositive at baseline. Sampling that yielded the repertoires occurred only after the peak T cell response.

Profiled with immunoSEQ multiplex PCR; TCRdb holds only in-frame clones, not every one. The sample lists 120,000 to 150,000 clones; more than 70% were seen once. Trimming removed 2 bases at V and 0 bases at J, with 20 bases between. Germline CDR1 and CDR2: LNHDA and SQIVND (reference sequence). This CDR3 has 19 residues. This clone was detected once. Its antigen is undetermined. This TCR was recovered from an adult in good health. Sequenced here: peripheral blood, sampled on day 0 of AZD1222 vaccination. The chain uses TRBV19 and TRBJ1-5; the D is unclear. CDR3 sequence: CASSILRQIATPSNQPQHF. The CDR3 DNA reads TGTGCCAGTAGTATACTAAGGCAGATCGCTACTCCTAGCAATCAGCCCCAGCATTTT.